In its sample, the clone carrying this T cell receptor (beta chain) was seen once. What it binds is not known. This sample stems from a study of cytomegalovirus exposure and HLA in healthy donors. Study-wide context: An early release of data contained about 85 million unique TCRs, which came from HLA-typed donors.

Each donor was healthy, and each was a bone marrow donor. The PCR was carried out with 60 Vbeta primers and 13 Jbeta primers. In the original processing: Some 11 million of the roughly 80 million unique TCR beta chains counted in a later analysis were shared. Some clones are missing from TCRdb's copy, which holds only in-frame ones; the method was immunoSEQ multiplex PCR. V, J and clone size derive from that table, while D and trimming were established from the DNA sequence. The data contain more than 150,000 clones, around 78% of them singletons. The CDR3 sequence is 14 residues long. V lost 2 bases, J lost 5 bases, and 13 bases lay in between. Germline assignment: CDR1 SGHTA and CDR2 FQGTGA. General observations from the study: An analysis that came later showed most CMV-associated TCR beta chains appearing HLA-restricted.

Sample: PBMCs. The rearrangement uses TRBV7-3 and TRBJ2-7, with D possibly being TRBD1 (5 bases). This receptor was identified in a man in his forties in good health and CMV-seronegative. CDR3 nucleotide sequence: TGTGCCAGCAGCTTATTCCAGGGATCCCACGAGCAGTACTTC. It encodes CASSLFQGSHEQYF.